One TCR beta chain is described in this entry. The protocol was immunoSEQ multiplex PCR, while the TCRdb copy is restricted to in-frame clones and leaves out a portion. The sample includes approximately 280,000 clones, 85% to 90% of them seen just once. Participants came from roughly 23 US areas, aged roughly 18 to 95 years. Each participant's cohort was designated according to participant-reported clinical history. Two negative PCRs, clearance, or symptom resolution had been documented for recovered Cohort 3 donors. This sample is drawn from a study of blood T cell repertoires in COVID-19. Overall study context: T cells, B-cell-depleted T cells, or PBMCs provided the cDNA or gDNA that served as material.

The CDR3 totals 16 residues. The V gene lost 2 bases and the J gene lost 6 bases, with 19 bases spanning the gap. CDR1 is MGHRA, CDR2 YSYEKL, per germline. The V call is TRBV4-1, the J call TRBJ1-2; TRBD1 might be the D (6 bases). The sequence derives from a woman in her sixties or seventies who had recovered from COVID-19. Source material: PBMCs or T cells enriched from blood (not recorded which). CDR3 in DNA: TGCGCCAGCAGCCAACAAATCGCCGGGGGGCTCAATGGCTACACCTTC. This gives the protein CASSQQIAGGLNGYTF.